This TCR beta chain was recorded in a study of cytomegalovirus exposure and HLA in healthy donors (dated by TCRdb to about 2017). Background on the whole study: According to an earlier analysis of several hundred of the donors, some 170 million T cells yielded some 110 million unique TCR beta sequences and about 300 Gb of sequence data. An early release covering over 500 HLA-typed donors comprised about 300 gigabases of sequencing data and about 90 million unique TCR sequences. Of the 350 to 450 genotyped donors, 65% to 90% fell in the genetic ancestry cluster associated with self-reported Caucasian donors. The aim of the study was to test whether cataloging public T cell receptors could identify signatures of past pathogen exposure. The study profiled the T cell repertoires of approximately 700 subjects by immunosequencing and related them to cytomegalovirus serostatus. A separate validation cohort of approximately 130 different subjects was used in addition to the roughly 700-subject first cohort. High-throughput TCR immunosequencing, statistical association of individual TCRs with disease status, and machine learning were combined to predict cytomegalovirus infection status. To study patterns of TCR occurrence, a later analysis re-analyzed previously published TCR beta repertoires from around 660 donors and added high-resolution HLA genotyping. The later analysis used no new phenotypic data to find candidate immune exposures, relying instead on TCR beta sequences and their occurrence across donors. In an earlier analysis of 550 to 700 of the donors, high-throughput TCR beta sequencing was used to judge whether each TCR beta V gene segment behaved as functional or pseudogenic. Donor age, sex, ethnicity and CMV serostatus were compiled alongside the repertoire data. In a later genetic analysis, genome-wide SNP genotypes for about three fifths of the roughly 670 donors were used, and that subset was treated as a discovery cohort. Every discovery cohort repertoire had been produced on one sequencing platform. Both class I and class II loci were covered by HLA typing, at four-digit resolution. The number of donors typed differed by locus, with 629-630 for A, B, C, DRB1 and DQB1, roughly 520 for DQA1, approximately 570 for DPA1, and some 440 for DPB1. Several DR-DQ haplotypes were handled as single units for association and clustering because linkage in the cohort was strong. Among about 370 genotyped donors of the cohort, an average of approximately 220,000 unique TCR beta nucleotide sequences was sequenced per donor, of which about 19% were non-productive.

CDR3 length: 14 amino acids, cysteine to phenylalanine. The DNA shown is the 42-base CDR3, in frame from base 1. Trimming leaves V shorter by 0 bases and J shorter by 8 bases, with the junction holding 2 bases beyond the gene matches. CDR1 and CDR2 were assigned from the germline V gene as KGHSH and LQKENI. A note on this clone: The antigen it recognizes is unknown.

In total, roughly 710 healthy bone marrow donors made up the cohort. At the time of sampling, every cohort member was nominally healthy, though immune exposures that went unrecorded were likely present. The donor was CMV seropositive and belonged to the group of some 290 seropositive cohort members. Every donor gave a peripheral blood sample, and the peripheral blood mononuclear cells from that sample were used for TCR beta sequencing. The Qiagen DNeasy Blood Extraction Kit was used to extract genomic DNA from the blood cell samples. Paper-wide results and their limitations: The classifier was reported to diagnose cytomegalovirus status with high specificity and sensitivity in both the original and validation cohorts. Several of the top co-occurrence clusters appeared to be linked to parvovirus B19, influenza, CMV and Epstein-Barr virus, according to a later analysis. A further reported finding was that TCR beta sequences accurately predicted the HLA-A and HLA-B alleles for most subjects in the first cohort. Linkage disequilibrium might explain the correlated functional status among segregating V segments, but an unknown experimental factor could not be excluded. The study gave a list of about 170 TCR beta chains associated with cytomegalovirus. Immune exposure information for the cohort was limited to CMV serostatus. In vitro tests confirmed that a few of the cytomegalovirus-associated TCR beta chains recognize cytomegalovirus antigens. A cluster of highly shared sequence variants was judged likely to be a technical artifact of the sequencing pipeline. Sequencing depth was assumed to be roughly uniform across donors in the presence/absence analyses, though that assumption may not hold. A later analysis associated 16,951 TCR beta sequences with specific HLA alleles at a false discovery rate of 0.05. Compared with equally common non-associated chains, HLA-associated TCR beta chains in a later analysis were more clonally expanded and had lower generation probabilities. According to a later analysis, TCR association rates differed among HLA loci, with DRB1 alleles showing the most associated TCRs and HLA-C alleles showing the fewest. According to the authors, the approach could potentially be generalized to other disease states and immunological phenotypes. Seventeen rarely observed V segments, including chromosome 9 orphons, were excluded from the earlier analysis of approximately 500 of the donors because counts were too low. Most TCR sequences were observed very rarely across donors, whereas some public TCRs were present in many individuals. When HLA alleles, especially DR and DQ, strongly co-occurred, attributing TCR associations to individual alleles was difficult. HLA typing was unavailable for some donors at each locus, so association tests used only the typed subset. In a later analysis, most CMV-associated TCR beta chains were found to appear HLA-restricted, with HLA associations seemingly driven largely by CMV exposure. A later genetic analysis associated a missense DCLRE1C variant with V-gene and J-gene trimming of TCR beta chains, and an independent cohort replicated the association. In this cohort, only TCR beta chains were sequenced, and detectable features were limited by the absence of alpha or paired-chain data. The 87-base-pair reads could not distinguish some IMGT-functional V segments, including TRBV6-2 and TRBV6-3, so those segments were excluded. A later genetic analysis reported fewer N-insertions in productive TCRs among donors in an Asian-associated ancestry cluster than the roughly 690-donor mean. An earlier analysis of roughly 570 of the donors showed that most TCR beta V segments appeared in productive rearrangements either about 87% or about 30% of the time, which broadly matched IMGT annotations.

The library came from the immunoSEQ multiplex PCR assay. For the multiplex PCR, a mixture combining 60 forward primers for TCR Vbeta segments and 13 reverse primers for TCR Jbeta segments was used. Amplification of the CDR3 region of rearranged TCR beta genes was performed with a multiplex PCR assay on genomic DNA. Amplified TCR beta libraries were sequenced as 87-base-pair reads on the Illumina HiSeq System. In the original analysis: A later analysis tallied 75 million to 95 million unique TCR beta chains across the 666 repertoires, and 10 million to 11 million of those chains were shared by two or more donors. A nearest-neighbor algorithm error-corrected the raw reads and collapsed the reads into unique sequences, merging closely related sequences to remove PCR and sequencing errors. V, D and J gene segments were assigned by aligning CDR3 sequences to IMGT reference sequences. For a sequence to be retained, at least a six-nucleotide match to both a V gene segment and a J gene segment was required. Rearrangements were called productive when the CDR3 lacked stop codons and stayed in frame with V and J; all others were non-productive. CDR3 was defined by IMGT convention, running from the second conserved V-encoded cysteine to the conserved J-encoded phenylalanine. The earlier analysis of fewer than 750 of the donors excluded sequences that lacked an unambiguous match to a single V gene segment. In an earlier analysis of approximately 610 of the donors, V segments were called functional above 56.7% productive rearrangements and were called segregating when the between-donor standard deviation exceeded 5%. A statistical classification framework was built to diagnose cytomegalovirus status from the catalog of TCR beta chain sequences. A later analysis assigned V and J genes by comparing TCR nucleotide sequences with IMGT/GENE-DB human TR gene sequences. The TCRdist pipeline was used in a later analysis to assign CDR3 sequences and most-parsimonious VDJ recombination scenarios. A later analysis defined each TCR beta chain by its CDR3 amino acid sequence plus V-gene family, and excluded reads lacking a unique V-gene family. To address suspected cross-contamination and a sequencing artifact, a later analysis removed approximately 590 highly shared, low-generation-probability nucleotide sequences. In a later analysis, a clonal expansion index was calculated for each public chain from normalized within-repertoire ranks of inferred template counts. A later analysis computed generation probabilities with a VDJ recombination model fitted to out-of-frame rearrangements, and checked the results against IGoR. In a later analysis, TCR-TCR, TCR-HLA and TCR-CMV co-occurrence was scored with hypergeometric tests, and a repertoire-size bias correction was applied to TCR pairs. A later analysis estimated false discovery rates by permuting HLA or CMV assignments 20 times. In a later analysis, co-occurring TCRs were grouped with DBSCAN, and TCRdist sequence similarity was added when clustering was performed within HLA-allele-positive subsets. Co-occurrence clustering excluded repertoires with fewer than 30,000 or more than 120,000 public chains, plus five with anomalous nucleotide sharing. TCRdb's version of the immuneACCESS table is confined to in-frame rearrangements and falls short of the full clone set. An unresolved V gene accounts for under half of the shortfall where checked; the remainder is of unknown origin. The DNA was the basis for D and trimming; V, J and clone size are from that table. The sample's table covers approximately 20,000 clones. The leading ten clones occupy roughly a fifth of the sample.

The sample taken for sequencing was PBMCs. The V and J genes are TRBV18 and TRBJ1-2, with 11 bases matching TRBD1. The source is a man in his 60s in good health and CMV-seropositive. Here the CDR3 is given as CASSPPGQGGGYTF. The sequenced DNA is TGTGCCAGCTCACCACCGGGACAGGGGGGCGGCTACACCTTC.